These T cell receptor beta chains were read from a single sample in a study of CD8 T cells in Susac syndrome. Using its own MiXCR run on the immunoSEQ multiplex PCR reads, TCRdb lists one record per CDR3 protein. The sample contains about 180,000 distinct CDR3 sequences, 85% to 95% of which appear only once. Sequenced sample: CD4+ T cells from PBMCs. These receptors all stem from a human donor with Susac syndrome. Both conserved end residues are part of each CDR3. The D gene is left open where the match is weak. Rows may omit the clone size; those that give it use once, few, many or a size class.

>NA|TRBJ2-2|NA|TRBV15
CATSREPNTGELFF
TGTGCCACCAGCAGAGAACCGAACACCGGGGAGCTGTTTTTT
>NA|TRBJ1-6|NA|TRBV20-1
CSARGYMSGNSPLHF
TGCAGTGCTAGAGGGTATATGAGCGGGAATTCACCCCTCCACTTT
>NA|TRBJ2-7|TRBD1|TRBV12-3/TRBV12-4
CASSNRDRGEQYF
TGTGCCAGCAGTAACCGGGACAGGGGAGAGCAGTACTTC
>NA|TRBJ2-7|NA|TRBV6-1
CASSRDATYEQYF
TGTGCCAGCAGTAGGGACGCCACCTACGAGCAGTACTTC
>once|TRBJ2-5|NA|TRBV29-1
CSVEGPQETQYF
TGCAGCGTTGAGGGACCACAAGAGACCCAGTACTTC
>NA|TRBJ2-2|NA|TRBV5-1
CASSLAVRGHTGELFF
TGCGCCAGCAGCTTGGCCGTGCGGGGACACACCGGGGAGCTGTTTTTT
>NA|TRBJ2-2|TRBD2|TRBV5-1
CASSWASGGNTGELFF
TGCGCCAGCAGCTGGGCTAGCGGGGGGAACACCGGGGAGCTGTTTTTT
>NA|TRBJ2-2|NA|TRBV20-1
CSARQNTGELFF
TGCAGTGCTAGGCAGAACACCGGGGAGCTGTTTTTT
>NA|TRBJ1-6|TRBD1|TRBV7-2
CASSGQGGINSPLHF
TGTGCCAGCAGCGGACAGGGAGGCATTAATTCACCCCTCCACTTT
>NA|TRBJ2-5|TRBD1|TRBV15
CATSRVPGQGVKETQYF
TGTGCCACCAGCAGAGTTCCCGGGCAGGGGGTCAAAGAGACCCAGTACTTC
>few|TRBJ1-1|NA|TRBV18
CASSQQANTEAFF
TGTGCCAGCTCACAACAGGCTAACACTGAAGCTTTCTTT
>NA|TRBJ2-5|NA|TRBV15
CATSRAGQNQETQYF
TGTGCCACCAGCAGGGCAGGGCAGAACCAAGAGACCCAGTACTTC
>NA|TRBJ2-4|TRBD1|TRBV25-1
CASSPGGTDIQYF
TGTGCCAGCAGTCCAGGGGGTACGGACATTCAGTACTTC
>NA|TRBJ1-2|NA|TRBV12-3/TRBV12-4
CASSPGTPTSNYGYTF
TGTGCCAGCAGTCCAGGGACACCGACTTCTAACTATGGCTACACCTTC
>NA|TRBJ1-3|NA|TRBV6-5
CASTSGRVYSGNTIYF
NA
>once|TRBJ2-7|TRBD2|TRBV5-1
CASSLVVGGGANEQYF
TGCGCCAGCAGCTTGGTGGTGGGCGGGGGGGCGAACGAGCAGTACTTC
>NA|TRBJ1-2|NA|TRBV5-1
CASSLSGGDRGAGYTF
TGCGCCAGCAGCTTGTCGGGGGGCGACCGCGGGGCTGGCTACACCTTC
>NA|TRBJ2-3|NA|TRBV20-1
CSARELRLLLTDTQYF
TGCAGTGCTAGAGAGCTCCGACTATTACTCACAGATACGCAGTATTTT
>NA|TRBJ2-7|NA|TRBV20-1
CSARDGQGFYEQYF
TGCAGTGCTAGAGATGGGCAGGGATTTTACGAGCAGTACTTC
>NA|TRBJ2-7|NA|TRBV7-3
CASSWSGTDSYEQYF
TGTGCCAGCAGCTGGTCCGGGACGGACTCCTACGAGCAGTACTTC
>NA|TRBJ1-5|TRBD1|TRBV7-9
CASSLGTGDRGHQPQHF
TGTGCCAGCAGCCTCGGGACAGGGGATCGTGGGCATCAGCCCCAGCATTTT
>NA|TRBJ2-3|NA|TRBV6-5
CATNFANTQYF
TGTGCCACCAATTTTGCAAATACGCAGTATTTT
>NA|TRBJ2-4|NA|TRBV9
CASSVTSENIQYF
TGTGCCAGCAGCGTAACCTCAGAAAACATTCAGTACTTC
>NA|TRBJ2-5|NA|TRBV19
CASSWTAQETQYF
TGTGCCAGTAGCTGGACAGCCCAAGAGACCCAGTACTTC
>NA|TRBJ1-2|NA|TRBV24-1
CATSDLRAGRGGYTF
TGTGCCACCAGTGATTTGCGGGCAGGTAGAGGTGGCTACACCTTC
>NA|TRBJ2-7|TRBD1|TRBV29-1
CSVGLLGTGGEQYF
TGCAGCGTTGGCCTGCTTGGGACAGGGGGCGAGCAGTACTTC
>NA|TRBJ2-5|TRBD2|TRBV19
CASSTGTSGGREETQYF
TGTGCCAGTAGTACCGGGACTAGCGGGGGCCGGGAAGAGACCCAGTACTTC
>NA|TRBJ2-2|NA|TRBV5-1
CASSFFQGGSGELFF
TGCGCCAGCAGCTTCTTCCAGGGAGGTTCCGGGGAGCTGTTTTTT
>NA|TRBJ1-6|NA|TRBV25-1
CASSGAGVPLHF
TGTGCCAGCAGTGGGGCAGGGGTACCCCTCCACTTT
>few|TRBJ2-2|TRBD1|TRBV9
CASSVGQGTGELFF
TGTGCCAGCAGCGTTGGACAGGGAACCGGGGAGCTGTTTTTT
>NA|TRBJ1-2|NA|TRBV30
CAWSPTTENGYTF
TGTGCCTGGAGCCCGACGACAGAGAATGGCTACACCTTC
>NA|TRBJ2-3|NA|TRBV29-1
CSVTGGLVDTQYF
TGCAGCGTTACCGGTGGGCTAGTGGATACGCAGTATTTT
>NA|TRBJ2-1|TRBD2|TRBV3-1
CASSPTSGGAEQFF
TGTGCCAGCAGTCCAACTAGCGGGGGGGCTGAGCAGTTCTTC
>NA|TRBJ2-7|TRBD1|TRBV20-1
CSATIGTGSYEQYF
TGCAGTGCTACTATCGGGACAGGATCCTACGAGCAGTACTTC
>NA|TRBJ1-2|NA|TRBV23-1
CASSQSGEGGYGYTF
TGCGCCAGCAGTCAATCGGGAGAGGGAGGCTATGGCTACACCTTC
>NA|TRBJ2-3|TRBD2|TRBV25-1
CASSSPGLGGDTQYF
TGTGCCAGCAGTTCCCCGGGACTGGGGGGGGATACGCAGTATTTT
>NA|TRBJ1-5|NA|TRBV6-2/TRBV6-3
CASSYFLGGAGNQPQHF
TGTGCCAGCAGTTACTTTTTGGGGGGTGCCGGCAATCAGCCCCAGCATTTT
>NA|TRBJ2-5|NA|TRBV12-3/TRBV12-4
CASSLGGDQETQYF
TGTGCCAGCAGTTTAGGCGGGGACCAAGAGACCCAGTACTTC
>NA|TRBJ1-1|TRBD1|TRBV27
CANPDPGQGGNTEAFF
TGTGCCAACCCCGACCCGGGACAGGGGGGGAACACTGAAGCTTTCTTT
>NA|TRBJ2-2|TRBD2|TRBV5-5
CASLGRDTGELFF
TGTGCCAGCCTGGGGAGGGACACCGGGGAGCTGTTTTTT
>NA|TRBJ1-1|NA|TRBV9
CASSVGLQGFTEAFF
TGTGCCAGCAGCGTAGGGCTGCAGGGATTCACTGAAGCTTTCTTT
>NA|TRBJ2-1|TRBD1|TRBV5-1
CASSLAGQVHNEQFF
TGCGCCAGCAGCTTGGCGGGACAGGTACACAATGAGCAGTTCTTC
>NA|TRBJ1-4|TRBD1|TRBV5-1
CASSLDRGGGELFF
TGCGCCAGCAGCTTGGACAGGGGTGGAGGGGAACTGTTTTTT
>NA|TRBJ1-1|NA|TRBV18
CASSPPSRDTEAFF
TGTGCCAGCTCACCACCGAGCCGAGACACTGAAGCTTTCTTT
>NA|TRBJ1-6|NA|TRBV20-1
CSAREDPGAYNSPLHF
TGCAGTGCCAGAGAGGACCCAGGAGCCTATAATTCACCCCTCCACTTT
>NA|TRBJ2-7|TRBD2|TRBV30
CAWSVPASGTYEQYF
TGTGCCTGGAGTGTACCGGCTAGCGGGACCTACGAGCAGTACTTC
>NA|TRBJ1-1|NA|TRBV29-1
CSVLQGPLNTEAFF
TGCAGCGTCCTACAAGGGCCCCTGAACACTGAAGCTTTCTTT
>NA|TRBJ2-5|NA|TRBV3-1
CASSQDGRGRETQYF
TGTGCCAGCAGCCAAGATGGCAGGGGCCGAGAGACCCAGTACTTC
>NA|TRBJ1-5|NA|TRBV7-9
CASGRDHNQPQHF
TGTGCCAGCGGCAGGGACCACAATCAGCCCCAGCATTTT